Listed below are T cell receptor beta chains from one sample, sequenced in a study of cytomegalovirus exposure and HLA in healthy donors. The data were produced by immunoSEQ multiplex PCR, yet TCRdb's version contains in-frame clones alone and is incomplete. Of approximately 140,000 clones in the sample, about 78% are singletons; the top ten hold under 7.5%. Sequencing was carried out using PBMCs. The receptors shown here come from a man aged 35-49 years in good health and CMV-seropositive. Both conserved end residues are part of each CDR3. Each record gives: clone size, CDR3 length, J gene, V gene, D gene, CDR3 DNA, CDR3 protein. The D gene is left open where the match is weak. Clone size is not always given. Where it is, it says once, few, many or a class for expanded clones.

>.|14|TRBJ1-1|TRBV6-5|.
TGTGCCAGCAGTTACCAACCCGGGAACACTGAAGCTTTCTTT
CASSYQPGNTEAFF
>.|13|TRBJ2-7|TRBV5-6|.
TGTGCCAGCAGCGCCGGGGTCTCCTACGAGCAGTACTTC
CASSAGVSYEQYF
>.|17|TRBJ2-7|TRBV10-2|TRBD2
TGCGCCAGCAGTGAGCCCAGGGAGACCGGGACTATCTACGAGCAGTACTTC
CASSEPRETGTIYEQYF
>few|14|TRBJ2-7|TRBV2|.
TGTGCCAGCAGTGTATTCCGGGACACCTACGAGCAGTACTTC
CASSVFRDTYEQYF
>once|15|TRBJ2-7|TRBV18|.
TGTGCCAGCTCACCGGAGACTTCGAACTCCTACGAGCAGTACTTC
CASSPETSNSYEQYF
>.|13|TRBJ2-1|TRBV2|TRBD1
TGTGCCAGCAGCGGACAGGGGGTTAGTGAGCAGTTCTTC
CASSGQGVSEQFF
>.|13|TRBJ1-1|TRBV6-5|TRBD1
TGTGCCAGCAGTTCAGGGGGTGGCACTGAAGCTTTCTTT
CASSSGGGTEAFF
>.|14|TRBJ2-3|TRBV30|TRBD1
TGTGCCTGGAGTATCGGGACAGGGACAGATACGCAGTATTTT
CAWSIGTGTDTQYF
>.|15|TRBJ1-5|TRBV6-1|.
TGTGCCAGCAGTGAATCCGGACAGAACAATCAGCCCCAGCATTTT
CASSESGQNNQPQHF
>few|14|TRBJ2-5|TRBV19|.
TGTGCCAGTAGTATAGATTACAGGTGGGAGACCCAGTACTTC
CASSIDYRWETQYF
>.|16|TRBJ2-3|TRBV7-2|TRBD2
TGTGCCAGCAGCTTATCGGCGGGGGGTAGCACAGATACGCAGTATTTT
CASSLSAGGSTDTQYF
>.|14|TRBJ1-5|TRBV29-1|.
TGCAGCCGTAAAAGAGGACAGTTCCATCAGTCCCAGCATTTT
CSRKRGQFHQSQHF
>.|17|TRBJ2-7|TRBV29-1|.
TGCAGCGCCGCAAAAGGGAGGCGGGGACAGTACTCCTACGAGCAGTACTTC
CSAAKGRRGQYSYEQYF
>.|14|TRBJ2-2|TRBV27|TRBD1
TGTGCCAGCAGAGGACAGGGGAGAGTCGGGGAGCTGTTTTTT
CASRGQGRVGELFF
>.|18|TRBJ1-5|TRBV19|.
TGTGCCAGTCTCGGGATGGGGCAGGGGATCCGAAGCAATCAGCCCCAGCATTTT
CASLGMGQGIRSNQPQHF
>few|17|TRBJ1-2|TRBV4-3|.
TGCGCCAGCAGCCAAGATCGCGGAGAGACCAACTACTATGGCTACACCTTC
CASSQDRGETNYYGYTF
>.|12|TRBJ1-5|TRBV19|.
TGTGCCAGTAAGCAGGGTGCGCAGCCCCAGCATTTT
CASKQGAQPQHF
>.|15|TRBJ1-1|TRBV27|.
TGTGCCAGCAGTTTAAAGTCTCGGGTTTCCTCTGAAGCTTTCTTT
CASSLKSRVSSEAFF
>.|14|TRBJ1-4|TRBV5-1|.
TGCGCCAGCAGCTTGGAAACGGCTAATGAAAAACTGTTTTTT
CASSLETANEKLFF
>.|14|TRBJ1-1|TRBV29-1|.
TGCAGCGTTAGCCCGGGACAAGGGAACACTGAAGCTTCCTTT
CSVSPGQGNTEASF
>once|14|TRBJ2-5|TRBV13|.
TGTGCCAGCAGCCCAGAGGGCAGAAAAGAGACCCAGTACTTC
CASSPEGRKETQYF
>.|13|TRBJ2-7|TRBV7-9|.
TGTGCCAGCAGCTTAGCCGACAGTTACGAGCAGTACTTC
CASSLADSYEQYF
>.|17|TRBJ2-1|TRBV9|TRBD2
TGTGCCAGCAGCGTAGGGACTAGCGGCGGAACCTACAATGAGCAGTTCTTC
CASSVGTSGGTYNEQFF
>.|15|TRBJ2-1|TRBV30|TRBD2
TGTGCCTGGAGTTGGGGGAGCGGGATTTACAATGAGCAGTTCTTC
CAWSWGSGIYNEQFF
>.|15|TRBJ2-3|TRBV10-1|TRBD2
TGCGCCAGCAGTGAAGGTCTAGCGGGGCTTGATACGCAGTATTTT
CASSEGLAGLDTQYF
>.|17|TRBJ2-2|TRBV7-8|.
TGTGCCAGCAGGCCCCCGGGGTCCAGTTTGAACACCGGGGAGCTGTTTTTT
CASRPPGSSLNTGELFF
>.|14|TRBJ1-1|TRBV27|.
TGTGCCAGCAGTCCTCGGACAGTTAACACTGAAGCTTTCTTT
CASSPRTVNTEAFF
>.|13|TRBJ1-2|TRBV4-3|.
TGCGCCAGCAGCCAAAACGGACTCTATGGCTACACCTTC
CASSQNGLYGYTF
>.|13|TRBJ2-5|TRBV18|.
TGTGCCAGCTCACCGTACTTCCAAGAGACCCAGTACTTC
CASSPYFQETQYF
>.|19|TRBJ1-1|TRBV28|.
TGTGCCAGCAGTTTGGGTGGGGGACATAAGTTAATCTTGAACACTGAAGCTTTCTTT
CASSLGGGHKLILNTEAFF
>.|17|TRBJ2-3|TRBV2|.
TGTGCCAGCAGTGAAGTCGATACAGGTTTTGGAGCAGATACGCAGTATTTT
CASSEVDTGFGADTQYF
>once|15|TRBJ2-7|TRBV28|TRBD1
TGTGCCAGCAGTTCCTTCAGGACAGGGCTATACGAGCAGTACTTC
CASSSFRTGLYEQYF
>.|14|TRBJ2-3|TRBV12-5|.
TGTGCTAGTGGACTCAGCGGGAGCACAGATACGCAGTATTTT
CASGLSGSTDTQYF
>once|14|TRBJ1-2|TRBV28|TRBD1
TGTGCCACCAAACCGACAGGGTTGGACTATGGCTACACCTTC
CATKPTGLDYGYTF
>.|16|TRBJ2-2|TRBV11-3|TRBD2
TGTGCCAGCAGCTCCGGACTAGCGGGGGACACCGGGGAGCTGTTTTTT
CASSSGLAGDTGELFF
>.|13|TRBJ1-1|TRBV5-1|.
TGCGCCAGCAGCTTGGCAGGGAACCCTGAAGCTTTCTTT
CASSLAGNPEAFF
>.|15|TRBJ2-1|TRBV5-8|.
TGTGCCAGCGTCCCGATGAGGTCCTCCTACAATGAGCAGTTCTTC
CASVPMRSSYNEQFF